The sequence of this T cell receptor beta chain was determined in a study of T cell responses to AZD1222 COVID-19 vaccine. The study's findings and limits: Repertoires were sampled only after the peak T cell response. Spike regions recognized by vaccine-associated CD4 TCRs spanned the protein, led by 160-218 and 743-854. Spike-specific TCRs gained breadth and depth after people received two AZD1222 doses.

This CDR3 has 18 amino acids. Trimming removed 5 bases from V and 0 bases from J, with 22 bases in between. The germline V gene has CDR1 SGHVS and CDR2 FQNEAQ. The table came from immunoSEQ multiplex PCR; TCRdb's copy has only in-frame clones and leaves some out. Of roughly 83,000 clones in the sample, roughly 83% were seen once. A note on this clone: Its matching antigen is unknown.

The TCR comes from an adult in good health. The chain combines TRBV7-8 with TRBJ1-2; perhaps TRBD1 as D (6 bases). Sample: peripheral blood, taken on day 0 of AZD1222 vaccination. The CDR3 loop reads CASSPWGTDRRANYGYTF. As DNA, the CDR3 is TGTGCCAGCAGCCCATGGGGAACCGACAGGCGAGCTAACTATGGCTACACCTTC.